These T cell receptor beta chains were read from a single sample in a study of T cells after yellow fever vaccination. TCRdb re-called the 5' RACE reads through MiXCR, storing one row per CDR3 protein. The sample consists of hundreds of thousands of distinct CDR3 sequences, under 20% of them appearing once. The sample consisted of PBMCs, taken before the yellow fever booster vaccination. The receptors shown here come from a man younger than 35 who received the YFV17D yellow fever vaccine. Both conserved end residues are part of each CDR3. The D gene is left open where the match is weak. Not every row has a clone size; where given, it reads once, few, many or a size class.

abundance,j_gene,d_gene,v_gene,CDR3aa,CDR3nt
few,TRBJ2-1,TRBD1,TRBV5-1,CASSSMTGQDNEQFF,TGCGCCAGCAGCTCCATGACAGGGCAGGACAATGAGCAGTTCTTC
once,TRBJ2-1,TRBD1,TRBV18,CASSPLGRQGAKGFF,TGTGCCAGCTCACCGTTGGGAAGACAGGGGGCTAAGGGGTTCTTC
NA,TRBJ1-2,NA,TRBV4-3,CASSQDPEGIPPYGYTF,TGCGCCAGCAGCCAAGATCCGGAGGGGATTCCCCCCTATGGCTACACCTTC
many,TRBJ2-4,TRBD2,TRBV20-1,CSAATSAGIQYF,TGCAGTGCCGCAACTAGCGCGGGCATTCAGTACTTC
NA,TRBJ2-2,NA,TRBV7-2,CASSYRDWASTGELFF,TGTGCCAGCAGCTACCGGGACTGGGCGAGCACCGGGGAGCTGTTTTTT
NA,TRBJ2-2,TRBD1,TRBV5-1,CASSNPSPGTGGIRELFF,TGCGCCAGCAGCAACCCCTCGCCCGGGACAGGGGGCATCAGGGAGCTGTTTTTT
once,TRBJ1-6,NA,TRBV10-3,CAISAVEGTSPLHF,TGTGCCATCAGTGCTGTCGAGGGGACTTCGCCCCTCCACTTT
few,TRBJ2-2,NA,TRBV5-4,CASSSWKGFTGELFF,TGTGCCAGCAGCTCCTGGAAGGGGTTTACCGGGGAGCTGTTTTTT
few,TRBJ2-1,NA,TRBV6-5,CASSYSEFREQFF,TGTGCCAGCAGTTACTCGGAGTTTCGAGAGCAGTTCTTC
NA,TRBJ2-5,NA,TRBV7-2,CASARRAQETQYF,TGTGCCAGCGCCCGGAGGGCCCAAGAGACCCAGTACTTC
many,TRBJ2-3,NA,TRBV4-1,CASSQDSSTFTDTQYF,TGCGCCAGCAGCCAAGATTCCAGCACCTTCACAGATACGCAGTATTTT
many,TRBJ2-4,TRBD1,TRBV5-1,CASSLGQQNIQYF,TGCGCCAGCAGCCTGGGACAGCAAAACATTCAGTACTTC
NA,TRBJ1-6,NA,TRBV7-2,CASSLEGLAQSPLHF,TGTGCCAGCAGCTTAGAGGGTTTGGCGCAATCACCCCTCCACTTT
few,TRBJ2-3,NA,TRBV5-1,CASSSGPGASDTQYF,TGCGCCAGCAGCTCGGGGCCGGGGGCATCAGATACGCAGTATTTT
NA,TRBJ1-2,NA,TRBV20-1,CSAGKGQGGGYTF,TGCAGTGCCGGAAAGGGGCAGGGCGGGGGCTACACCTTC
many,TRBJ1-1,NA,TRBV29-1,CSVEPGAANTEAFF,TGCAGCGTTGAACCGGGGGCGGCGAACACTGAAGCTTTCTTT
NA,TRBJ2-2,NA,TRBV4-2,CASSQGRAQTGELFF,TGTGCCAGCAGCCAAGGGCGAGCCCAGACCGGGGAGCTGTTTTTT
NA,TRBJ1-4,NA,TRBV20-1,CSARGMSENEKLFF,TGCAGTGCTAGAGGAATGAGTGAGAATGAAAAACTGTTTTTT
many,TRBJ2-3,NA,TRBV6-2/TRBV6-3,CASSFGGATDTQYF,TGTGCCAGCAGTTTTGGAGGGGCCACAGATACGCAGTATTTT
NA,TRBJ1-2,NA,TRBV6-6,CASGDLATSGYTF,TGTGCCAGCGGGGACCTAGCGACCTCTGGCTACACCTTC
many,TRBJ1-3,NA,TRBV21-1,CASSKEDSLFSGNTIYF,TGTGCCAGCAGCAAAGAAGACAGCTTGTTTTCTGGAAACACCATATATTTT
NA,TRBJ1-1,TRBD1,TRBV5-1,CASSGTGGDTEAFF,TGCGCCAGCAGCGGGACAGGGGGGGACACTGAAGCTTTCTTT
once,TRBJ2-2,NA,TRBV19,CASSIKAGATGELFF,TGTGCCAGTAGTATTAAGGCAGGGGCAACCGGGGAGCTGTTTTTT
NA,TRBJ2-2,TRBD2,TRBV5-1,CATPSTSGGRTGELFF,TGCGCCACTCCTTCAACTAGCGGGGGACGCACCGGGGAGCTGTTTTTT
many,TRBJ2-1,NA,TRBV5-1,CASSSDGNEQFF,TGCGCCAGCAGCAGTGACGGTAATGAGCAGTTCTTC
once,TRBJ1-5,NA,TRBV6-1,CASSEAAGAGNQPQHF,TGTGCCAGCAGTGAAGCCGCGGGGGCTGGCAATCAGCCCCAGCATTTT
NA,TRBJ1-1,NA,TRBV28,CASTKPGVMNTEAFF,TGTGCCAGCACCAAGCCAGGGGTAATGAACACTGAAGCTTTCTTT
once,TRBJ2-4,TRBD2,TRBV6-2/TRBV6-3,CASSKTGTSELAKNIQYF,TGTGCCAGCAGTAAGACCGGGACTAGCGAATTAGCCAAAAACATTCAGTACTTC
few,TRBJ1-1,TRBD1,TRBV5-5,CASSSRGGAGNTEAFF,TGTGCCAGCAGCTCTAGAGGGGGCGCGGGGAACACTGAAGCTTTCTTT
few,TRBJ2-1,NA,TRBV5-1,CASSPPRGDNEQFF,TGCGCCAGCAGCCCGCCGAGGGGGGACAATGAGCAGTTCTTC
many,TRBJ2-5,NA,TRBV7-2,CASSLAKGLDQETQYF,TGTGCCAGCAGCTTAGCGAAGGGGCTGGACCAAGAGACCCAGTACTTC
NA,TRBJ1-5,NA,TRBV19,CASSIRNSNQPQHF,TGTGCCAGTAGTATACGCAATAGCAATCAGCCCCAGCATTTT
NA,TRBJ1-1,NA,TRBV28,CASSLKNTEAFF,TGTGCCAGCAGTCTGAAGAACACTGAAGCTTTCTTT
NA,TRBJ2-7,NA,TRBV19,CASREYQGLEQYF,TGTGCCAGTAGGGAGTACCAGGGCCTCGAGCAGTACTTC
NA,TRBJ2-5,NA,TRBV24-1,CATSDFSLETQYF,TGTGCCACCAGTGATTTTTCGTTGGAGACCCAGTACTTC
NA,TRBJ2-1,TRBD2,TRBV5-4,CASSRVSSGGMNEQFF,TGTGCCAGCAGCAGGGTTAGTAGCGGGGGTATGAATGAGCAGTTCTTC
NA,TRBJ2-2,NA,TRBV6-6,CASSDGSGELFF,TGTGCCAGCAGCGACGGCTCCGGGGAGCTGTTTTTT
NA,TRBJ1-6,NA,TRBV20-1,CSLVRGSPLHF,TGCAGTCTCGTCCGGGGATCACCCCTCCACTTT
many,TRBJ2-5,NA,TRBV15,CATSRDIETQYF,TGTGCCACCAGCAGGGACATAGAGACCCAGTACTTC
few,TRBJ1-1,TRBD1,TRBV27,CASSRTGGGTEAFF,TGTGCCAGCAGTAGGACAGGGGGGGGGACTGAAGCTTTCTTT
NA,TRBJ1-3,TRBD1,TRBV12-3/TRBV12-4,CSSSLGQGGNTIYF,TGTTCCAGCAGTCTTGGACAGGGCGGAAACACCATATATTTT
few,TRBJ2-1,NA,TRBV4-3,CASSQAKGRGYNEQFF,TGCGCCAGCAGCCAAGCAAAGGGCAGGGGATACAATGAGCAGTTCTTC